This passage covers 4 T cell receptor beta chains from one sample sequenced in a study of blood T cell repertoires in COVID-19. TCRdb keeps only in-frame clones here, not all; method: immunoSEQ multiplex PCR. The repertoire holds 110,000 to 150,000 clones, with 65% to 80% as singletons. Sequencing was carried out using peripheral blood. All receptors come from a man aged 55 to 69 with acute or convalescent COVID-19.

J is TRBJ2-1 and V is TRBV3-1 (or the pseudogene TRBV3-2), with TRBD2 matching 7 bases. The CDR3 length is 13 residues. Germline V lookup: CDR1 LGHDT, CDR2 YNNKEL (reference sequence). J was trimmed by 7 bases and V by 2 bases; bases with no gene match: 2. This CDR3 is CASSQRGSNEQFF. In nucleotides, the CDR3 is TGTGCCAGCAGCCAACGCGGGAGTAATGAGCAGTTCTTC.

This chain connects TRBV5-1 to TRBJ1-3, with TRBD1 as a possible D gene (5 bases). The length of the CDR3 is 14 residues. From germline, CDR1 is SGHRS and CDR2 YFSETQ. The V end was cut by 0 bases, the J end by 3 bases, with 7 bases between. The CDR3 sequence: CASSLAGYGNTIYF. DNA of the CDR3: TGCGCCAGCAGCTTGGCAGGGTATGGAAACACCATATATTTT.

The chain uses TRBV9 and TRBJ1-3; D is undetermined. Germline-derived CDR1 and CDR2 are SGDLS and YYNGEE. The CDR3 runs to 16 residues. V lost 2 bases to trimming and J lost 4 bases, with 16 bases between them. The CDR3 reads CASSVSATGLGNTIYF. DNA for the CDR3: TGTGCCAGCAGCGTTTCTGCCACCGGGTTAGGAAACACCATATATTTT.

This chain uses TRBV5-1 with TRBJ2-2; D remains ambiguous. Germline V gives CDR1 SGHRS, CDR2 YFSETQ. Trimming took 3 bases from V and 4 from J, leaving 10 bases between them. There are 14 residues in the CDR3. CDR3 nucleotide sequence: TGCGCCAGCAGCTATCCGGGTGCCACCGGGGAGCTGTTTTTT. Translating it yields CASSYPGATGELFF. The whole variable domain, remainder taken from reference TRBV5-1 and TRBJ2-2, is KAGVTQTPRYLIKTRGQQVTLSCSPISGHRSVSWYQQTPGQGLQFLFEYFSETQRNKGNFPGRFSGRQFSNSRSEMNVSTLELGDSALYLCASSYPGATGELFFGEGSRLTVL.